Listed below are T cell receptor beta chains from one sample, sequenced in a study of PD-L1 blockade in urothelial cancer. This table comes from immunoSEQ multiplex PCR, and its TCRdb copy is limited to in-frame clones, with some not included. The sample gives around 32,000 clones, 87% of which show up once; approximately 4% is in the top ten. The sequencing used PBMCs, collected around atezolizumab (anti-PD-L1) treatment. These receptors were collected from a man aged 50 to 60 with urothelial cancer. Both conserved end residues are part of each CDR3. The D gene is left open where the match is weak. Clone sizes are given selectively: once, few, many, or a class where the clone is expanded.

abundance: NA
j_gene: TRBJ1-5
d_gene: TRBD1
v_gene: TRBV27
CDR3nt: TGTGCCAGCAGTTTAAGGGGCTGGACAGGGGGTCAGCCCCAGCATTTT
CDR3aa: CASSLRGWTGGQPQHF

abundance: once
j_gene: TRBJ1-4
d_gene: NA
v_gene: TRBV30
CDR3nt: TGTGCCTGGAGTGTACTCGGGGGGCGTGGGGAAAAACTGTTTTTT
CDR3aa: CAWSVLGGRGEKLFF

abundance: few
j_gene: TRBJ2-7
d_gene: NA
v_gene: TRBV18
CDR3nt: TGTGCCAGCTCACCAAGGTCAGGGTCCTACGAGCAGTACTTC
CDR3aa: CASSPRSGSYEQYF

abundance: NA
j_gene: TRBJ2-7
d_gene: TRBD1
v_gene: TRBV19
CDR3nt: TGTGCCAGCAGAACCGGGACAGGAGCCTCCTACGAGCAGTACTTC
CDR3aa: CASRTGTGASYEQYF

abundance: medium-sized
j_gene: TRBJ2-2
d_gene: TRBD1
v_gene: TRBV18
CDR3nt: TGTGCCAGCTCACCAAAGGACAGGGCCAACACCGGGGAGCTGTTTTTT
CDR3aa: CASSPKDRANTGELFF

abundance: NA
j_gene: TRBJ1-1
d_gene: TRBD1
v_gene: TRBV7-2
CDR3nt: TGTGCCAGCAGCCTATCGACAGGGAGCACTGAAGCTTTCTTT
CDR3aa: CASSLSTGSTEAFF

abundance: NA
j_gene: TRBJ2-5
d_gene: NA
v_gene: TRBV10-3
CDR3nt: TGTGCCATCAGTCTTCGGGACTACCAAGAGACCCAGTACTTC
CDR3aa: CAISLRDYQETQYF

abundance: NA
j_gene: TRBJ1-5
d_gene: NA
v_gene: TRBV4-1
CDR3nt: TGCGCCAGCAGCGGGGAGATCGATCAGCCCCAGCATTTT
CDR3aa: CASSGEIDQPQHF

abundance: NA
j_gene: TRBJ2-3
d_gene: NA
v_gene: TRBV9
CDR3nt: TGTGCCAGCAGCCTCTCCTATTCGGGGGATACGCAGTATTTT
CDR3aa: CASSLSYSGDTQYF

abundance: NA
j_gene: TRBJ1-4
d_gene: TRBD1
v_gene: TRBV18
CDR3nt: TGTGCCAGCTCACTTGGACAGGGTCTGTTTTTT
CDR3aa: CASSLGQGLFF

abundance: NA
j_gene: TRBJ2-1
d_gene: NA
v_gene: TRBV25-1
CDR3nt: TGTGCCAGCAGGTCAACAGGGTATAATGAGCAGTTCTTC
CDR3aa: CASRSTGYNEQFF

abundance: NA
j_gene: TRBJ2-2
d_gene: TRBD2
v_gene: TRBV4-3
CDR3nt: TGCGCCAGCAGCCAAGATCTGCCGGGAGGCCTCTGGGGCGGGGAGCTGTTTTTT
CDR3aa: CASSQDLPGGLWGGELFF

abundance: NA
j_gene: TRBJ2-7
d_gene: TRBD2
v_gene: TRBV28
CDR3nt: TGTGCCAGCAGTTTCCGGACTAGCGGGAGGGCCGAGTACGAGCAGTACTTC
CDR3aa: CASSFRTSGRAEYEQYF

abundance: NA
j_gene: TRBJ2-2
d_gene: TRBD1
v_gene: TRBV4-1
CDR3nt: TGCGCCAGCAGCCCGACAGGGAAGAACACCGGGGAGCTGTTTTTT
CDR3aa: CASSPTGKNTGELFF

abundance: NA
j_gene: TRBJ2-4
d_gene: TRBD1
v_gene: TRBV7-9
CDR3nt: TGTGCCAGCAGCTCCGGACAGGGATGGCACATTCAGTACTTC
CDR3aa: CASSSGQGWHIQYF

abundance: once
j_gene: TRBJ2-2
d_gene: TRBD1
v_gene: TRBV7-3
CDR3nt: TGTGCCAGCAGCTTAGGCAGGGGGCCACCTCTCGCCGGGGAGCTGTTTTTT
CDR3aa: CASSLGRGPPLAGELFF

abundance: NA
j_gene: TRBJ1-3
d_gene: NA
v_gene: TRBV9
CDR3nt: TGTGCCAGCAGCGTAGTGGACAGCGGTGGAAACACCATATATTTT
CDR3aa: CASSVVDSGGNTIYF

abundance: NA
j_gene: TRBJ1-1
d_gene: NA
v_gene: TRBV21-1
CDR3nt: TGTGCCAGCAGCAAAGAAGGGGGAGAAAGGGGAAACACTGAAGCTTTCTTT
CDR3aa: CASSKEGGERGNTEAFF

abundance: NA
j_gene: TRBJ1-4
d_gene: NA
v_gene: TRBV14
CDR3nt: TGTGCCAGCCGCTCCGCCGGGTCCCGGCGGGAAAAACTGTTTTTT
CDR3aa: CASRSAGSRREKLFF

abundance: NA
j_gene: TRBJ1-1
d_gene: NA
v_gene: TRBV19
CDR3nt: TGTGCCAGTAGTATGGGCCAGGTTATTAGAACTGAAGCTTTCTTT
CDR3aa: CASSMGQVIRTEAFF

abundance: NA
j_gene: TRBJ1-2
d_gene: TRBD1
v_gene: TRBV14
CDR3nt: TGTGCCAGCAGCTTGACCGGGACAGCTTATGGCTACACCTTC
CDR3aa: CASSLTGTAYGYTF

abundance: NA
j_gene: TRBJ2-7
d_gene: TRBD2
v_gene: TRBV6-1
CDR3nt: TGTGCCAGCAGGACACTAGCGGGAGGGCCGGGGGAGCAGTACTTC
CDR3aa: CASRTLAGGPGEQYF

abundance: NA
j_gene: TRBJ2-1
d_gene: TRBD2
v_gene: TRBV4-3
CDR3nt: TGCGCCAGCAGCCAAGATATTAGCGGGTCCGATGAGCAGTTCTTC
CDR3aa: CASSQDISGSDEQFF

abundance: once
j_gene: TRBJ2-1
d_gene: TRBD2
v_gene: TRBV19
CDR3nt: TGTGCCAGTAGTGTGACTAGCGGGAGCTCAAATGAGCAGTTCTTC
CDR3aa: CASSVTSGSSNEQFF

abundance: NA
j_gene: TRBJ1-2
d_gene: TRBD1
v_gene: TRBV7-9
CDR3nt: TGTGCCAGCAGCTTACCAACCGGACAGGGTCAGAATGGCTACACCTTC
CDR3aa: CASSLPTGQGQNGYTF

abundance: few
j_gene: TRBJ1-1
d_gene: NA
v_gene: TRBV7-2
CDR3nt: TGTGCCAGCAGCTTAATGGCAGATATGAACACTGAAGCTTTCTTT
CDR3aa: CASSLMADMNTEAFF

abundance: NA
j_gene: TRBJ2-7
d_gene: NA
v_gene: TRBV30
CDR3nt: TGTGCCTGGAGTGCACAGGGAAGGTACGAGCAGTACTTC
CDR3aa: CAWSAQGRYEQYF

abundance: NA
j_gene: TRBJ1-1
d_gene: TRBD1
v_gene: TRBV6-5
CDR3nt: TGTGCCAGCAGTCTCACAGGGGCGGACACTGAAGCTTTCTTT
CDR3aa: CASSLTGADTEAFF

abundance: NA
j_gene: TRBJ1-1
d_gene: NA
v_gene: TRBV11-2
CDR3nt: TGTGCCAGCAGCCTTAGGTTCGGGGGAGTGGACACTGAAGCTTTCTTT
CDR3aa: CASSLRFGGVDTEAFF

abundance: NA
j_gene: TRBJ2-3
d_gene: TRBD2
v_gene: TRBV19
CDR3nt: TGTGCCAGTAGTGCGGGACTAGCAGCGGGGCATACGCAGTATTTT
CDR3aa: CASSAGLAAGHTQYF

abundance: NA
j_gene: TRBJ1-4
d_gene: NA
v_gene: TRBV14
CDR3nt: TGTGCCAGCAATGCGGGGGCAGGGGAAGAAAAACTGTTTTTT
CDR3aa: CASNAGAGEEKLFF